Reported below is one T cell receptor beta chain. Its antigen is still unknown. The entry originates in a study of cytomegalovirus exposure and HLA in healthy donors. With 60 Vbeta and 13 Jbeta primers, the PCR was carried out. Original handling: The authors later counted tens of millions of unique TCR beta chains, some 11 million of them shared. Clones were sequenced by immunoSEQ multiplex PCR, and TCRdb holds only the in-frame ones, with some missing. That table gives V, J and clone size, and the DNA gave D and trimming. Found here are roughly 200,000 clones, less than 90% of them singletons; the top ten hold 1.6%. Overall study results and limits: It was taken for granted in presence/absence analyses that sequencing depth across donors was roughly uniform.

The V and J ends lost 2 bases and 7 bases respectively, with 10 bases between them. Germline lookup yields CDR1 SGHRS and CDR2 YFSETQ. The CDR3 contains 12 residues. This rearrangement joins TRBV5-1 to TRBJ2-7, with a tentative D call TRBD2 (6 bases). The sequenced sample consisted of PBMCs. The clonotype originates from a man aged 45-65 years in good health and CMV-seronegative. CDR3 nucleotide sequence: TGCGCCAGCAGCTTCGGAGGGAATGAGCAGTACTTC. Translation gives CASSFGGNEQYF. The full variable domain, with the rest looked up from reference TRBV5-1 and TRBJ2-7, is KAGVTQTPRYLIKTRGQQVTLSCSPISGHRSVSWYQQTPGQGLQFLFEYFSETQRNKGNFPGRFSGRQFSNSRSEMNVSTLELGDSALYLCASSFGGNEQYFGPGTRLTVT.